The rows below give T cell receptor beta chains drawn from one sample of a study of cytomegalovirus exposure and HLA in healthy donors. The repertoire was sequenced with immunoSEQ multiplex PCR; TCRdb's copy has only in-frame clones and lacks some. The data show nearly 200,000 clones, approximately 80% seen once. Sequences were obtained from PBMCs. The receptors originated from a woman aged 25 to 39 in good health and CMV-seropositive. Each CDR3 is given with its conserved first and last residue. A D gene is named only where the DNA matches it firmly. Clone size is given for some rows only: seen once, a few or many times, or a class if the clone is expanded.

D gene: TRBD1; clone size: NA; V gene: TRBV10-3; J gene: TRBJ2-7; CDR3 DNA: TGTGCCATCAGCAGTCTGGTGGCAGGGGGCGACGAGCAGTACTTC; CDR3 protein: CAISSLVAGGDEQYF
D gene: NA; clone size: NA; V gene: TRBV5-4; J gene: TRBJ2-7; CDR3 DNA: TGTGCCAGCAGCCGGGAGAGGGAGCAGTACTTC; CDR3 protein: CASSREREQYF
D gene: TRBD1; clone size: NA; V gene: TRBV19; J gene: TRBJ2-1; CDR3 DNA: TGTGCCAGTAGAAGGGACAGAGATTTCAATGAGCAGTTCTTC; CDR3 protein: CASRRDRDFNEQFF
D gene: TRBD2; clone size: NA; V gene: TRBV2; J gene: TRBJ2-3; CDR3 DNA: TGTGCCAGCAGTGAAAGGCTAGCGGGAGGGTCAGGGCGCACAGATACGCAGTATTTT; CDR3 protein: CASSERLAGGSGRTDTQYF
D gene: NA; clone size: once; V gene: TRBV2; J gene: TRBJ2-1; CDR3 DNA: TGTGCCAGCAGTGAAGTGGAGGGGAGGTCCTACAATGAGCAGTTCTTC; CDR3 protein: CASSEVEGRSYNEQFF
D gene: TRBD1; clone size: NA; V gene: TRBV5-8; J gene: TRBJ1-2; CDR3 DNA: TGTGCCAGCAGCTTGCATCCCGCGGGACAGGGTTCTGGCTACACCTTC; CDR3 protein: CASSLHPAGQGSGYTF
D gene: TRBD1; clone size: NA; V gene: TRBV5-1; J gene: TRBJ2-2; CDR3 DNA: TGCGCCAGCAGCTTGTACGGATCCGGACAGGGGGTCACCGGGGAGCTGTTTTTT; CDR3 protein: CASSLYGSGQGVTGELFF
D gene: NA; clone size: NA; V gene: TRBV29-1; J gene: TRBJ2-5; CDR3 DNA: TGCAGCGTCGCGATCTCCGGCCAAGAGACCCAGTACTTC; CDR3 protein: CSVAISGQETQYF
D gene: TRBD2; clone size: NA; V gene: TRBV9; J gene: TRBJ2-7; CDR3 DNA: TGTGCCAGCAGCGTAGGAGGGAGGGACCCACCGTCCGAGCAGTACTTC; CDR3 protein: CASSVGGRDPPSEQYF
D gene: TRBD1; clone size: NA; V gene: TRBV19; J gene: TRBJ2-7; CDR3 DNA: TGTGCCAGTAGTTTTATAGGACAGGGAAGTGGGCAGTACTTC; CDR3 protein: CASSFIGQGSGQYF
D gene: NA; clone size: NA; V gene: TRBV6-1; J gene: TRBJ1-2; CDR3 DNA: TGTGCCAGCAGTCTCGGGACATTTTCTAACTATGGCTACACCTTC; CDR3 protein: CASSLGTFSNYGYTF
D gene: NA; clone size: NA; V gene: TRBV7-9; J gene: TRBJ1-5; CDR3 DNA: TGTGCCAGCAGCTTTTACGCGGGCGCCGTCCTCGAGCAGCCCCAGCATTTT; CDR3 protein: CASSFYAGAVLEQPQHF
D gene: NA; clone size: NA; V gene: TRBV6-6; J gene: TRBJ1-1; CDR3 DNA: TGTGCCAGCACACAGGGTATTAACACTGAAGCTTTCTTT; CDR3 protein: CASTQGINTEAFF
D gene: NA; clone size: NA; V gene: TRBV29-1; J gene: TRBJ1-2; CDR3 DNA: TGCAGCGTTGAAGATCTTCGGGAACCTCTGGGCTTC; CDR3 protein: CSVEDLREPLGF
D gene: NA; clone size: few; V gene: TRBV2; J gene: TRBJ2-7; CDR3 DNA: TGTGCCAGCACCCCGCACAGCTACGAGCAGTACTTC; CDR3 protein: CASTPHSYEQYF
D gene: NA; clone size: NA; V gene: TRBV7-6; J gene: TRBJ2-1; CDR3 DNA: TGTGCCAGCAGCCTTGCAGGGGCCTCCTACAATGAGCAGTTCTTC; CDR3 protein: CASSLAGASYNEQFF
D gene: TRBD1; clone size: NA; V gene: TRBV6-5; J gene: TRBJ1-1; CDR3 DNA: TGTGCCAGCAGTTACAAGACAGGGGGCGCCCCCACTGAAGCTTTCTTT; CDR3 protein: CASSYKTGGAPTEAFF
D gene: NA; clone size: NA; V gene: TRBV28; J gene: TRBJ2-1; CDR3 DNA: TGTGCCAGCCGGACGACTAGTTTCGATGAGCAGTTCTTC; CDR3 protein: CASRTTSFDEQFF
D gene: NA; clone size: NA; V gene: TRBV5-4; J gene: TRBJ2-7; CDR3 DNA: TGTGCCAGCAGCGCGGCAGGGGCGCCCTGGGGCGAGCAGTACTTC; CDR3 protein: CASSAAGAPWGEQYF
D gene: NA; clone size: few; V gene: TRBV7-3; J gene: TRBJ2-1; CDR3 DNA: TGTGCCAGCAGCTTAACTACTAGCGCCCGAGGGGGGGAGCAGTTCTTC; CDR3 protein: CASSLTTSARGGEQFF
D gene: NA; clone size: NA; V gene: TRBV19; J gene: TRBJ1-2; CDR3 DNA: TGTGCCACCTCTCACGGAACGGGCTATGGCTACACCTTC; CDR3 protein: CATSHGTGYGYTF
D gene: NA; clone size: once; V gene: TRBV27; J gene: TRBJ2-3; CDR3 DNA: TGTGCCAGCAGTTTGGCAGGGCCTTGGGGCACAGATACGCAGTATTTT; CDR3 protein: CASSLAGPWGTDTQYF
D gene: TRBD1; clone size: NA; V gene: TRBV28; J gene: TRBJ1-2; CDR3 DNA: TGTGCCAGCAGTTTATCTGGGACAGGGGTGGCTGGCTACACCTTC; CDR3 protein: CASSLSGTGVAGYTF
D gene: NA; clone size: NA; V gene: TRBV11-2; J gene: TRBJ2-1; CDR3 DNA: TGTGCCAGCAGCCTTAGCGGTTCCAATGAGCAGTTCTTC; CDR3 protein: CASSLSGSNEQFF
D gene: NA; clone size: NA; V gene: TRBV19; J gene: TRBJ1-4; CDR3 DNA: TGTGCCAGTACTCAGGCGAATGAAAAACTGTTTTTT; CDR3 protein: CASTQANEKLFF
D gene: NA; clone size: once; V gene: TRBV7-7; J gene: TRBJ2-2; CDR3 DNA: TGTGCTAGCAGCGGACAAGGTCGAGGCGGGGAGCTGTTTTTT; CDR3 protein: CASSGQGRGGELFF
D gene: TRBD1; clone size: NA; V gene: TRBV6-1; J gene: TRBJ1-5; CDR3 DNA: TGTGCCACCTGGATGGACAGGAGTAATCAGCCCCAGCATTTT; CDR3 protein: CATWMDRSNQPQHF
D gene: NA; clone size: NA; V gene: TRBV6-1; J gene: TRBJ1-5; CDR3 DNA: TGTGCCAGCAACGGGTACTCGAATCAGCCCCAGCATTTT; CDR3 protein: CASNGYSNQPQHF
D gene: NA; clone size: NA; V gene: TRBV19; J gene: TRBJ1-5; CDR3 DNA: TGTGCCAGTATGGACAACCGGTTCGATAGCAATCAGCCCCAGCATTTT; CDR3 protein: CASMDNRFDSNQPQHF
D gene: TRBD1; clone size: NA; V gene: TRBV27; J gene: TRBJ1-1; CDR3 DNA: TGTGCCAGCAGCCAAGGACAGGACTCCACTGAAGCTTTCTTT; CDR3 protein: CASSQGQDSTEAFF
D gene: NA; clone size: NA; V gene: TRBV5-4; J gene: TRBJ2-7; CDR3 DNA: TGTGCCAGCAGTCCGGTGAGCTCCTACGAGCAGTACTTC; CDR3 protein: CASSPVSSYEQYF
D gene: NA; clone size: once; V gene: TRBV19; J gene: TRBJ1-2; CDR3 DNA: TGTGCCAGTAGTATAGGAGGGAACGGTAACTATGGCTACACCTTC; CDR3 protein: CASSIGGNGNYGYTF
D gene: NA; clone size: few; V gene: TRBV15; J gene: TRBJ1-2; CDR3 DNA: TGTGCCACCAGCGAGACCGGGTATGGCTACACCTTC; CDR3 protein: CATSETGYGYTF
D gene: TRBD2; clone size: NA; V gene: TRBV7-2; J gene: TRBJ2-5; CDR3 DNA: TGTGCCAGCAGCTTTGGAGCGGGAGCGTTAGAGACCCAGTACTTC; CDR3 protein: CASSFGAGALETQYF
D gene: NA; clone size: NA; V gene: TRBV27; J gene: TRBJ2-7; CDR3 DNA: TGTGCCAGCAGTTCGGGGATCGGGCTCGAGCAGTACTTC; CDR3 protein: CASSSGIGLEQYF
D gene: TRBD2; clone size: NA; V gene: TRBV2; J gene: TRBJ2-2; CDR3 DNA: TGTGCCAGCGATGGAAGCGGGATTGTCGGGGAGCTGTTTTTT; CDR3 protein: CASDGSGIVGELFF
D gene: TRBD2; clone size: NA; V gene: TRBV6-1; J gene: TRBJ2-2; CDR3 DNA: TGTGCCACGACTAGCGGGATGAAAACCGGGGAGCTGTTTTTT; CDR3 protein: CATTSGMKTGELFF
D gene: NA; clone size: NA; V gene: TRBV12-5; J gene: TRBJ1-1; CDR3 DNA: TGTGCTAGTGGGCCCTCAGGCCGGACTGAAGCTTTCTTT; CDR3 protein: CASGPSGRTEAFF
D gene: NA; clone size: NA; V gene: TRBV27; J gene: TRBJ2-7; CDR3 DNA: TGTGCCAGCAGTTCAACAGGGAGTTCCTACGAGCAGTACTTC; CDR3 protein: CASSSTGSSYEQYF
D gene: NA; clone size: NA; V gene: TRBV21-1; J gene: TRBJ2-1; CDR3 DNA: TGTGCCAGCCGACAGGGGAGATGGAATGAGCAGTTCTTC; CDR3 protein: CASRQGRWNEQFF
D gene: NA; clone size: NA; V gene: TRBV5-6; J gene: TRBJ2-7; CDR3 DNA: TGTGCCAGCAGACAGACAGGTCTATCCTACGAGCAGTACTTC; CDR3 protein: CASRQTGLSYEQYF
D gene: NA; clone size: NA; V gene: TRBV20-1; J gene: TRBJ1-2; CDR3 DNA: TGCAGTGCTAGGGGGACAATCTTTCCCTTCTTC; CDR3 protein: CSARGTIFPFF
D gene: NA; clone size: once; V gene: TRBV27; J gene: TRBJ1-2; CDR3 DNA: TGTGCCAGCAGCCCCCAATCCCTCGTTCGGGGGGCGGACTATGGCTACACCTTC; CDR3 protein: CASSPQSLVRGADYGYTF
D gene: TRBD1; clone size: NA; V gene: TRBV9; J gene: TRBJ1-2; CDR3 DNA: TGTGCCAGCAGCGTGGGGACAGTCAAGGCCTATGGCTACACCTTC; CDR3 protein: CASSVGTVKAYGYTF
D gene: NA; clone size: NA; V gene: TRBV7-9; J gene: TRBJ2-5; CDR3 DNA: TGTGCCAGCAGGAGAAACAGGGACCAAGAGACCCAGTACTTC; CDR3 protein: CASRRNRDQETQYF
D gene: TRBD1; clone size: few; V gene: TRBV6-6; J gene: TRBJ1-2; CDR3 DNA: TGTGCCAGCGGTGGGGAGGGACAGGGCTATGGCTACACCTTC; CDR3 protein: CASGGEGQGYGYTF
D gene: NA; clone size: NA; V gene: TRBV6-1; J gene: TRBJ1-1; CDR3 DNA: TGTGCCAGCAGTGAACCAGGGAGGAGCACTGAAGCTTTCTTT; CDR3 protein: CASSEPGRSTEAFF
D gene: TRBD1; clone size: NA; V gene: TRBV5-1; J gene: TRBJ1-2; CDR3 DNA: TGCGCCAGCAGCATGGGACAGGGGGCCTATGGCTACACCTTC; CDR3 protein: CASSMGQGAYGYTF
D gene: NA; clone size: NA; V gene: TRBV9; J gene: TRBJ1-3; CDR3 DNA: TGTGCCAGCACCTCGAACAGGGTCGGCGGAAACACCATATATTTT; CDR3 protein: CASTSNRVGGNTIYF
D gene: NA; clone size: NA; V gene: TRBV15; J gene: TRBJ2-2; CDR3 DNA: TGTGCCACCAGCAGAAAACAGGGCTCTGGGGACACCGGGGAGCTGTTTTTT; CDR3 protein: CATSRKQGSGDTGELFF
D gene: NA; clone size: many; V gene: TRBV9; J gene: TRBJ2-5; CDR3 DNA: TGTGCCAGCAGCACCCCGGACGGGAAGCACCAAGAGACCCAGTACTTC; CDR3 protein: CASSTPDGKHQETQYF
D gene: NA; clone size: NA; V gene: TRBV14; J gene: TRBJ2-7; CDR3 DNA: TGTGCCAGCAGCCAACACAGGGAGTCCTACGAGCAGTACTTC; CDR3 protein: CASSQHRESYEQYF
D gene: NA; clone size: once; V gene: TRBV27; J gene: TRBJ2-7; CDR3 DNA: TGTGCCAGCATGGGGTTAGGGGGGGGAGAAGGCGAGCAGTACTTC; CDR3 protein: CASMGLGGGEGEQYF